These T cell receptor beta chains were read from a single sample in a study of shared clonotypes between healthy human individuals. TCRdb's table, derived via immunoSEQ multiplex PCR, lists solely in-frame clones and lacks some. Counted here are hundreds of thousands of clones, 96% occurring once; the ten biggest clones make up less than 0.12%. Sequencing input: naive CD8+ T cells sorted from blood. These receptor sequences come from a woman in her 30s in good health. The CDR3 runs from the conserved cysteine through the conserved F or W. The D gene is left open where the match is weak. A clone size is listed for some rows: how often the clone was seen (once, few, many), or a class if it is expanded.

d_call	v_call	clone_size	j_call	cdr3_aa	cdr3_nt
TRBD1	TRBV2	once	TRBJ2-7	CASRDRGRVYEQYF	TGTGCCAGCAGAGACAGGGGGCGCGTCTACGAGCAGTACTTC
TRBD2	TRBV5-4	-	TRBJ2-7	CASSWTGTSGRVEQYF	TGTGCCAGCAGCTGGACCGGGACTAGCGGGAGGGTCGAGCAGTACTTC
-	TRBV27	-	TRBJ2-3	CASSPIYVDTQYF	TGTGCCAGCAGCCCCATTTATGTCGATACGCAGTATTTT
TRBD1	TRBV5-5	once	TRBJ2-6	CASRGTGPGGANVLTF	TGTGCCAGCAGGGGGACAGGCCCCGGGGGGGCCAACGTCCTGACTTTC
-	TRBV19	-	TRBJ2-7	CASSPNQGQSSYEQYF	TGTGCCAGTAGTCCTAACCAAGGACAGAGCTCCTACGAGCAGTACTTC
TRBD2	TRBV5-6	-	TRBJ2-7	CASLSGSSYEQYF	TGTGCCAGCCTGAGCGGGAGCTCCTACGAGCAGTACTTC
-	TRBV28	-	TRBJ2-1	CASSFWAGAVF	TGTGCCAGCAGTTTTTGGGCAGGGGCAGTCTTC
TRBD2	TRBV5-6	-	TRBJ2-7	CASSTGTSGYYEQYF	TGTGCCAGCAGCACGGGGACTAGCGGGTACTACGAGCAGTACTTC
-	TRBV27	-	TRBJ2-7	CASSWSGYEQYF	TGTGCCAGCAGTTGGAGTGGCTACGAGCAGTACTTC
TRBD2	TRBV19	-	TRBJ2-2	CASSIRREWELFF	TGTGCCAGTAGTATTAGGCGGGAGTGGGAGCTGTTTTTT
-	TRBV5-1	-	TRBJ2-1	CASSLAQHVYNEQFF	TGCGCCAGCAGCTTGGCCCAGCACGTCTACAATGAGCAGTTCTTC
-	TRBV15	-	TRBJ2-3	CATSWDFTDTQYF	TGTGCCACCAGCTGGGACTTCACAGATACGCAGTATTTT
TRBD2	TRBV11-3	-	TRBJ2-1	CASSLDGRDGVEQFF	TGTGCCAGCAGCTTAGATGGGAGGGATGGGGTTGAGCAGTTCTTC
-	TRBV9	-	TRBJ1-2	CASSVDRTNYGYTF	TGTGCCAGCAGCGTAGACCGAACTAACTATGGCTACACCTTC
TRBD1	TRBV5-4	-	TRBJ2-7	CASSLGQGAYEQYF	TGTGCCAGCAGCTTAGGACAGGGGGCCTACGAGCAGTACTTC
TRBD2	TRBV6-1	-	TRBJ2-5	CASSARLAGGQGETQYF	TGTGCCAGCAGTGCCCGACTAGCGGGAGGCCAGGGGGAGACCCAGTACTTC
TRBD1	TRBV30	-	TRBJ2-5	CAWSVLKGTGIVRETQYF	TGTGCCTGGAGTGTACTTAAGGGGACAGGGATAGTTCGAGAGACCCAGTACTTC
-	TRBV11-2	-	TRBJ2-4	CASSLVKNIQYF	TGTGCCAGCAGCTTAGTCAAAAACATTCAGTACTTC
TRBD2	TRBV5-4	-	TRBJ2-5	CASSLDEREVEETQYF	TGTGCCAGCAGCTTGGATGAGCGGGAGGTGGAAGAGACCCAGTACTTC
TRBD2	TRBV27	-	TRBJ2-1	CASSFTLAGSYNEQFF	TGTGCCAGCAGTTTTACCCTAGCGGGATCTTACAATGAGCAGTTCTTC
TRBD1	TRBV27	-	TRBJ1-2	CASSPWDRGLNYGYTF	TGTGCCAGCAGTCCATGGGACAGGGGGCTTAACTATGGCTACACCTTC
-	TRBV28	-	TRBJ2-3	CASSFVMPDTQYF	TGTGCCAGCAGTTTCGTAATGCCAGATACGCAGTATTTT
-	TRBV7-9	-	TRBJ2-2	CASTYIGRRMQTGELFF	TGTGCCAGCACCTATATTGGACGGAGAATGCAAACCGGGGAGCTGTTTTTT
-	TRBV7-9	-	TRBJ2-1	CASSPRQAYNEQFF	TGTGCCAGCAGCCCAAGACAGGCCTACAATGAGCAGTTCTTC
-	TRBV27	-	TRBJ1-5	CASSQQWGGQPQHF	TGTGCCAGCAGTCAGCAGTGGGGTGGTCAGCCCCAGCATTTT
TRBD1	TRBV11-2	-	TRBJ2-1	CASSFSGTGVGEQFF	TGTGCCAGCAGCTTCTCCGGGACAGGGGTCGGTGAGCAGTTCTTC
TRBD2	TRBV27	-	TRBJ2-3	CASMGKAGWGDTQYF	TGTGCCAGCATGGGAAAAGCGGGATGGGGAGATACGCAGTATTTT
TRBD2	TRBV5-4	-	TRBJ2-7	CASSLSGGLEQYF	TGTGCCAGCAGCTTGAGCGGGGGGCTCGAGCAGTACTTC
-	TRBV27	-	TRBJ1-5	CASSFPSYNQPQHF	TGTGCCAGCAGTTTCCCCTCTTACAATCAGCCCCAGCATTTT
-	TRBV28	few	TRBJ1-1	CASSLSTEAFF	TGTGCCAGCAGTTTAAGCACTGAAGCTTTCTTT
-	TRBV20-1	-	TRBJ2-5	CSAFHVETQYF	TGCAGTGCTTTTCATGTGGAGACCCAGTACTTC
-	TRBV5-4	-	TRBJ2-7	CASSFAGVTYEQYF	TGTGCCAGCAGCTTCGCAGGGGTAACCTACGAGCAGTACTTC
TRBD1	TRBV19	-	TRBJ1-3	CASSIGQGGGWNTIYF	TGTGCCAGTAGCATCGGACAGGGAGGTGGTTGGAACACCATATATTTT
TRBD1	TRBV19	-	TRBJ2-7	CASRGGSSYEQYF	TGTGCCAGTAGAGGGGGCTCCTCCTACGAGCAGTACTTC
TRBD2	TRBV7-9	-	TRBJ2-1	CASSQGPSGSDEQFF	TGTGCCAGCAGCCAAGGGCCTAGCGGGAGTGATGAGCAGTTCTTC
-	TRBV6-4	-	TRBJ2-1	CASSPSSRGPYNEQFF	TGTGCCAGCAGTCCATCCTCCCGGGGTCCCTACAATGAGCAGTTCTTC
-	TRBV7-6	-	TRBJ2-2	CASSDGGTGELFF	TGTGCCAGCAGCGACGGGGGCACCGGGGAGCTGTTTTTT
TRBD1	TRBV10-3	-	TRBJ2-1	CAISPGTGRDEQFF	TGTGCCATCAGCCCCGGGACAGGGCGGGATGAGCAGTTCTTC
-	TRBV28	-	TRBJ1-3	CASSFPQVLGGNTIYF	TGTGCCAGCAGTTTCCCCCAGGTCCTCGGCGGAAACACCATATATTTT
-	TRBV2	-	TRBJ2-7	CASSESKTAHEQYF	TGTGCCAGCAGTGAGTCTAAGACAGCCCACGAGCAGTACTTC
-	TRBV28	-	TRBJ2-7	CASSPMGGPYEQYF	TGTGCCAGCAGTCCAATGGGGGGTCCCTACGAGCAGTACTTC
-	TRBV28	-	TRBJ2-1	CASLGASASNEQFF	TGTGCCAGTCTCGGGGCTAGCGCGAGCAATGAGCAGTTCTTC
TRBD1	TRBV7-6	-	TRBJ2-7	CASSLGTGARYEQYF	TGTGCCAGCAGCTTAGGCACAGGGGCGCGTTACGAGCAGTACTTC
-	TRBV30	-	TRBJ1-4	CAWSQLNEKLFF	TGTGCCTGGAGTCAACTGAATGAAAAACTGTTTTTT
TRBD2	TRBV6-1	-	TRBJ2-7	CASSDMTSGYEQYF	TGTGCCAGCAGTGACATGACTAGCGGATACGAGCAGTACTTC
-	TRBV28	-	TRBJ2-2	CASSYISGAPNTGELFF	TGTGCCAGCAGTTACATCTCCGGGGCCCCGAACACCGGGGAGCTGTTTTTT
TRBD2	TRBV4-1	-	TRBJ2-2	CASSPSGNTNTGELFF	TGCGCCAGCAGCCCTAGCGGGAACACGAACACCGGGGAGCTGTTTTTT
-	TRBV27	-	TRBJ2-2	CASSLTWAGELFF	TGTGCCAGCAGTTTAACGTGGGCCGGGGAGCTGTTTTTT
TRBD2	TRBV9	-	TRBJ2-7	CASSLHGLASYEQYF	TGTGCCAGCAGCCTCCACGGACTAGCATCCTACGAGCAGTACTTC
-	TRBV6-5	-	TRBJ2-1	CASSYSSKQFF	TGTGCCAGCAGTTACAGTTCTAAGCAGTTCTTC
-	TRBV5-6	-	TRBJ2-7	CASSLGTGGILSDEQYF	TGTGCCAGCAGCTTGGGGACAGGAGGGATTCTTAGCGACGAGCAGTACTTC
-	TRBV7-9	-	TRBJ2-3	CASSRLPDTQYF	TGTGCCAGCAGCCGACTCCCAGATACGCAGTATTTT
-	TRBV15	few	TRBJ1-5	CATRGQGGNQPQHF	TGTGCCACCAGAGGGCAGGGTGGCAATCAGCCCCAGCATTTT
TRBD1	TRBV6-5	-	TRBJ2-7	CASSPRTGGYEQYF	TGTGCCAGCAGTCCGAGGACAGGGGGCTACGAGCAGTACTTC